These 20 T cell receptor beta chains were sequenced from one sample in a study of blood T cell repertoires in COVID-19. The assay was immunoSEQ multiplex PCR, and TCRdb's table has in-frame clones only and misses some. The sample yields about 490,000 clones, roughly 88% seen once. Sequencing was done on a sample of peripheral blood. These receptors all stem from a human donor in a cohort sampled during active COVID-19.

This chain links TRBV20-1 with TRBJ1-3; D remains ambiguous. Trimming left V 3 bases short and J 0 bases short, with 12 bases between. Germline values: CDR1 DFQATT, CDR2 SNEGSKA (reference sequence). CDR3 length equals 15 residues. CDR3 DNA sequence: TGCAGTGCTAGTGCACCGAAGCTCTCTGGAAACACCATATATTTT. Translated: CSASAPKLSGNTIYF.

This chain links TRBV4-2 with TRBJ2-2, with 11 positions matching TRBD2. Germline V gene sequence: CDR1 LGHNA, CDR2 YNFKEQ. The CDR3 runs 20 residues. After removal of 0 bases from V and 4 bases from J, the junction contained 13 bases not matched to a gene. The CDR3 region has the DNA TGTGCCAGCAGCCAAGATAAGGGACTAGCGGCCTCTTTGGGCACCGGGGAGCTGTTTTTT. Its protein is CASSQDKGLAASLGTGELFF.

This clone has a single count. The chain recombines TRBV28 with TRBJ1-2; TRBD1 is a possible D gene (6 bases). The germline V and J ends were trimmed by 8 bases and 8 bases, with 15 bases remaining between them. CDR1 and CDR2 from the germline V gene are MDHEN and SYDVKM. The CDR3 is made up of 12 amino acids. CDR3 sequence (DNA): TGTGCCAGCGGGGACATTAACGGCGGCTACACCTTC. Translating gives CASGDINGGYTF.

The rearrangement uses TRBV20-1 and TRBJ2-3; TRBD2 matches 14 bases. Germline assignment: CDR1 DFQATT and CDR2 SNEGSKA (reference sequence). Unmatched junction bases numbered 10, after V lost 3 bases and J lost 2 bases. The CDR3 spans 18 residues. The chain's CDR3 is CSASSRGLAGGITDTQYF. CDR3 coding DNA: TGCAGTGCTAGTAGTAGAGGACTAGCGGGAGGAATCACAGATACGCAGTATTTT.

This chain uses TRBV5-6 with TRBJ2-5; 7 bases are a match to TRBD1. The V and J ends lost 2 bases and 4 bases, in that order; junction bases with no gene match: 11. Germline-derived CDR1 and CDR2 are SGHDT and YYEEEE. The CDR3 extends over 16 amino acids. The CDR3 sequence: CASSLQHRGSPETQYF. The CDR3 coding sequence is TGTGCCAGCAGCTTACAGCACAGGGGAAGTCCAGAGACCCAGTACTTC.

This chain links TRBV2 with TRBJ2-7; a possible D gene is TRBD1 (6 bases). V dropped 8 bases and J dropped 2 bases, with 22 bases sitting between them. In germline, CDR1 is SNHLY, CDR2 FYNNEI. The CDR3 has 16 amino acids. DNA for the CDR3: TGTGCCAGCCTAGAACAGGGAATCCTTGTTCCCTACGAGCAGTACTTC. Its protein is CASLEQGILVPYEQYF.

This sequence joins TRBV30 and TRBJ2-1; 9 bases agree with TRBD2. CDR3 length equals 16 residues. The V gene end was trimmed by 7 bases and the J gene end by 7 bases; junction bases not matched to a gene: 17. Per the germline V gene, CDR1 is GTSNPN and CDR2 is SVGIG (reference sequence). The CDR3 protein is CAFRRKMAGGPNEQFF. The CDR3 DNA is TGTGCCTTCCGCCGAAAAATGGCGGGAGGGCCTAATGAGCAGTTCTTC.

The rearrangement uses TRBV28 and TRBJ1-2, with 12 bases aligning to TRBD1. Losses at the gene ends were 5 bases for V and 7 bases for J; bases not matched to a gene: 11. This CDR3 is built from 16 residues. CDR1 MDHEN and CDR2 SYDVKM come from the germline V gene. DNA of the CDR3: TGTGCCAGCAGTCTCCAATCCGGGACAGGGGGCTCTGGCTACACCTTC. Its translation: CASSLQSGTGGSGYTF.

A single count supports this clone. The gene calls are TRBV7-3 and TRBJ2-1; D may be TRBD1 (6 bases). The CDR3 length is 15 residues. Germline V gene lookup returns CDR1 SGHTA and CDR2 FQGTGA. The V end lost 3 bases, the J end lost 8 bases, and 17 bases lay between the germline ends. This CDR3 is CASSLGTPPEYEQFF. The CDR3 DNA reads as TGTGCCAGCAGCTTGGGGACACCTCCCGAGTATGAGCAGTTCTTC. The full variable domain, in which reference TRBV7-3 and TRBJ2-1 provide the parts outside the CDR3, is GAGVSQTPSNKVTEKGKYVELRCDPISGHTALYWYRQSLGQGPEFLIYFQGTGAADDSGLPNDRFFAVRPEGSVSTLKIQRTERGDSAVYLCASSLGTPPEYEQFFGPGTRLTVL.

This chain links TRBV5-1 with TRBJ2-7; 7 positions match TRBD1. The V and J ends lost 0 bases and 1 base, in that order; junction bases with no gene match: 7. The CDR3 contains 16 residues. Germline CDR1 is SGHRS and CDR2 is YFSETQ. The CDR3 sequence is CASSLAQGQSSYEQYF. Written as DNA, the CDR3 is TGCGCCAGCAGCTTGGCCCAGGGACAGAGTTCCTACGAGCAGTACTTC.

The rearrangement joins TRBV4-1 to TRBJ2-7; D perhaps matches TRBD1 (6 bases). There are 15 residues in the CDR3. With 4 bases removed from V and 1 base from J, the gap between germline ends came to 14 bases. From germline, CDR1 is MGHRA and CDR2 YSYEKL. The CDR3 DNA follows: TGCGCCAGCAGCCGGCAGACAGGAGATTCCTACGAGCAGTACTTC. Translated, it gives CASSRQTGDSYEQYF.

The chain recombines TRBV7-9 with TRBJ2-1; D is perhaps TRBD2 (6 bases). The germline CDR1 and CDR2 sequences are SEHNR and FQNEAQ (reference sequence). The CDR3 length is 17 residues. The V end lost 1 base, the J end lost 8 bases, and 21 bases lay between the germline ends. CDR3 nucleotides: TGTGCCAGCAGCTTAGTACCGACTAGTTCCCTTGGGGATGAGCAGTTCTTC. Amino acid sequence: CASSLVPTSSLGDEQFF.

The chain links TRBV29-1 to TRBJ2-1; TRBD2 agrees at 9 bases. The CDR3 consists of 13 residues. The germline CDR1 and CDR2 sequences are SQVTM and ANQGSEA. Losses at the gene ends were 5 bases for V and 9 bases for J; bases not matched to a gene: 8. The CDR3: CSVPTSGLGEQFF. In nucleotides, the CDR3 is TGCAGCGTTCCGACTAGCGGTCTGGGTGAGCAGTTCTTC.

The chain joins TRBV21-1 to TRBJ1-1. TRBV21-1 is designated a pseudogene. The CDR3 has 15 residues. DNA of the CDR3: TGTGCCAGCAGTCAAGGGGGAGGGGCGAACACTGAAGCTTTCTTT. It translates to CASSQGGGANTEAFF.

The rearrangement uses TRBV19 and TRBJ1-5; weak D call: TRBD1 (5 bases). CDR3 size: 13 residues. Trimming shortened V by 6 bases and J by 3 bases, and 9 bases separated the two germline ends. Germline lookup yields CDR1 LNHDA and CDR2 SQIVND (reference sequence). The CDR3 coding sequence is TGTGCCAGTAGAGGGGCAGACAATCAGCCCCAGCATTTT. It encodes CASRGADNQPQHF.

The gene calls are TRBV7-8 and TRBJ1-2; TRBD1 agrees at 8 bases. V lost 4 bases to trimming and J lost 0 bases; unmatched junction nucleotides: 4. CDR1 is SGHVS, CDR2 FQNEAQ, per germline. The CDR3 extends over 15 amino acids. The CDR3 nucleotides are TGTGCCAGCAGCTCAACAGGGGGAGCTAACTATGGCTACACCTTC. Translation: CASSSTGGANYGYTF.

The chain joins TRBV29-1 to TRBJ2-1; 8 nucleotides match TRBD2. Trimming cost V 7 bases and J 6 bases; bases outside gene matches: 8. The germline CDR1 and CDR2 sequences are SQVTM and ANQGSEA. The CDR3 runs 13 residues. The CDR3 nucleotides are TGCAGCGGACAGCGGGGGACCCGCAATGAGCAGTTCTTC. Its translation is CSGQRGTRNEQFF.

V and J are TRBV9 and TRBJ2-3; 7 positions agree with TRBD2. Trimming cost V 3 bases and J 4 bases; bases outside gene matches: 8. The germline gives CDR1 SGDLS, CDR2 YYNGEE. The CDR3 is made up of 15 amino acids. The CDR3: CASSATGGRADTQYF. In DNA, the CDR3 is TGTGCCAGCAGCGCCACGGGCGGGAGAGCAGATACGCAGTATTTT.

This clone came up a few times. The rearrangement joins TRBV10-3 to TRBJ1-5; TRBD1 aligns across 10 bases. The germline CDR1 and CDR2 sequences are ENHRY and SYGVKD. The CDR3 is made up of 13 amino acids. With V trimmed by 10 bases and J by 5 bases, 5 bases remained unmatched. The CDR3 DNA follows: TGTGCCACCACCGGGACAGGGGATCAGCCCCAGCATTTT. Its protein product is CATTGTGDQPQHF.

The J gene is TRBJ1-2, the V gene TRBV28; 9 bases are shared with TRBD1. Per germline, CDR1 MDHEN and CDR2 SYDVKM. The CDR3 is 15 amino acids. Trimming at V came to 6 bases and at J to 7 bases, leaving 12 bases not matched to a gene. The CDR3 spells CASRITGTGMGGYTF. The CDR3 coding sequence is TGTGCCAGCAGGATCACCGGGACAGGGATGGGTGGCTACACCTTC.